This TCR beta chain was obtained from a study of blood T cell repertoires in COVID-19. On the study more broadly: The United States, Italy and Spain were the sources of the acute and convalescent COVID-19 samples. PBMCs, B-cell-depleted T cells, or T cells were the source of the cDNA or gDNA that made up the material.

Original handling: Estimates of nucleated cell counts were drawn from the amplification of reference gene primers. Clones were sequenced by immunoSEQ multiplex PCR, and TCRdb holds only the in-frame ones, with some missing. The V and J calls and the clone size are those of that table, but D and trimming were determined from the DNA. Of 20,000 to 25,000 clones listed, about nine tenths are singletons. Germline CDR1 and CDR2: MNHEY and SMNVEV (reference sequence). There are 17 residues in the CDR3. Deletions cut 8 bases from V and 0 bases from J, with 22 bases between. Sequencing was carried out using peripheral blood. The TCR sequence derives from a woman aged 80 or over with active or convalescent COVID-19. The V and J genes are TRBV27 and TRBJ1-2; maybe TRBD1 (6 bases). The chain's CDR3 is CASASMGAGKTNYGYTF. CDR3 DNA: TGTGCCAGCGCTTCTATGGGGGCAGGGAAGACTAACTATGGCTACACCTTC.